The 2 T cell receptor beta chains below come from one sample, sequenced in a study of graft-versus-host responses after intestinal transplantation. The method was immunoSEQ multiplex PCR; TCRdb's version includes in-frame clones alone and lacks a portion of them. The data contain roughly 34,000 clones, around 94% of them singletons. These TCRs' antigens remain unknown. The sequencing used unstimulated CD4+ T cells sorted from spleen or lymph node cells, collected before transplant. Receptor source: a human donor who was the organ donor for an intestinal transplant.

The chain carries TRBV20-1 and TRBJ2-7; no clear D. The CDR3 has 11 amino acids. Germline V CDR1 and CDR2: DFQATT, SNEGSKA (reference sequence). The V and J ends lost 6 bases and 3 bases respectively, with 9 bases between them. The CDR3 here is CSAIALYEQYF. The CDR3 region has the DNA TGCAGTGCAATCGCCCTCTACGAGCAGTACTTC.

CDR3 residues: CASSLDNYYGYTF. The CDR3, as DNA: TGTGCCAGCAGCTTAGACAACTACTATGGCTACACCTTC. This sequence joins TRBV11-2 and TRBJ1-2; no reliable D call. Germline CDR1 reads SGHAT; CDR2 reads FQNNGV. The CDR3 has 13 residues. Trimming took 0 bases from V and 3 from J, leaving 5 bases between them.